This T cell receptor beta chain came from a study of shared clonotypes between healthy human individuals. General observations from the study: Sequencing of the sorted subsets was shown by rarefaction to be incomplete despite large depth.

Here immunoSEQ multiplex PCR was the method, and the copy in TCRdb shows in-frame clones only, minus some. The sample contains about 520,000 clones, 90% to 97% of which appear only once. Turning to this clone: The target antigen is unknown.

The germline gives CDR1 SGHRS, CDR2 YFSETQ. V dropped 0 bases and J dropped 9 bases, with 16 bases sitting between them. This CDR3 contains 15 residues. This clonotype was sampled from a woman in her 30s in good health. V gene TRBV5-1 combines with J gene TRBJ2-1; a possible D gene is TRBD2 (5 bases). The sample consisted of naive CD4+ T cells sorted from blood. Subset denoted: CD45RA+ positively selected. Here the CDR3 DNA reads TGCGCCAGCAGCTTGGGACTATTACCGGCGAGTGAGCAGTTCTTC. It translates to CASSLGLLPASEQFF.